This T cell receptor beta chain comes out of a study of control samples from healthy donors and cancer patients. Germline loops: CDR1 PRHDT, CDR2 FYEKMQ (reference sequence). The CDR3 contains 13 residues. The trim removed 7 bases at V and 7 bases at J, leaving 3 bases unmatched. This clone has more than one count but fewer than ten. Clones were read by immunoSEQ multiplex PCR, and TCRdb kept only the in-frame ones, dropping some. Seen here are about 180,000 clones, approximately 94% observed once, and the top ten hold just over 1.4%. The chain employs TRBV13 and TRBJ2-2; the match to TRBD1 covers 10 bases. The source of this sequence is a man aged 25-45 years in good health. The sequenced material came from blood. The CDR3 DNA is TGTGCCAGCATGGGACAGGGGCGCGGGGAGCTGTTTTTT. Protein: CASMGQGRGELFF.